This TCR beta chain originates from a study of cytomegalovirus exposure and HLA in healthy donors. In its sample, this clone is medium-sized. Its antigen is undetermined. With 60 Vbeta and 13 Jbeta primers, the PCR was carried out. The repertoire was sequenced with immunoSEQ multiplex PCR; TCRdb's copy has only in-frame clones and lacks some. The sample carries 85,000 to 90,000 clones, roughly three quarters recorded once. General study findings and limits: Exclusion as indistinguishable affected some V segments, including TRBV6-2 and TRBV6-3. A later analysis reported that several of the most significant clusters appeared to be linked to common viral pathogens, among them Epstein-Barr virus. Solely CMV serostatus was available to characterize immune exposure. One variant, a missense change in DCLRE1C, was linked in a later analysis to TCR beta V- and J-gene trimming.

CDR3 length: 16 amino acids. Trimming shortened V by 1 base and J by 5 bases, and 15 bases separated the two germline ends. Germline values: CDR1 MNHNY, CDR2 SVGAGI (reference sequence). The receptor was derived from a man aged 30 to 45 in good health and CMV-seronegative. The sample taken for sequencing was PBMCs. The V call is TRBV6-6, the J call TRBJ1-5; maybe TRBD1 (6 bases). The CDR3: CASSYFGRGSDQPQHF. The CDR3 coding sequence is TGTGCCAGCAGTTACTTTGGCAGGGGAAGTGATCAGCCCCAGCATTTT.